A selection of T cell receptor beta chains follows, all from one sample in a study of blood T cell repertoires in COVID-19. The method was immunoSEQ multiplex PCR; TCRdb's version includes in-frame clones alone and lacks a portion of them. This sample yields over 130,000 clones, of which over 80% are seen a single time; about 11% belongs to the top ten. What was sequenced was peripheral blood. The receptors here all came from a woman of 80 years or more with acute or convalescent COVID-19. The CDR3 runs from the conserved cysteine through the conserved F or W. Each record gives: V gene, clone size, J gene, D gene, CDR3 protein, CDR3 DNA. D genes are given only for firm matches. Only part of the rows carry a size: once, few, many, or a class if the clone is expanded.

v_gene: TRBV29-1; abundance: NA; j_gene: TRBJ2-1; d_gene: TRBD2; CDR3aa: CSVALAGGNEQFF; CDR3nt: TGCAGCGTTGCTTTAGCGGGGGGAAATGAGCAGTTCTTC
v_gene: TRBV5-6; abundance: NA; j_gene: TRBJ1-2; d_gene: TRBD1; CDR3aa: CASSLGDREAYGYTF; CDR3nt: TGTGCCAGCAGCTTGGGGGACAGAGAGGCCTATGGCTACACCTTC
v_gene: TRBV4-2; abundance: NA; j_gene: TRBJ2-7; d_gene: TRBD1; CDR3aa: CASSRGQTASPYEQYF; CDR3nt: TGTGCCAGCAGCAGGGGACAGACAGCCTCTCCTTACGAGCAGTACTTC
v_gene: TRBV5-1; abundance: NA; j_gene: TRBJ1-1; d_gene: TRBD1; CDR3aa: CASSLQGVNTEAFF; CDR3nt: TGCGCCAGCAGTCTACAGGGGGTGAACACTGAAGCTTTCTTT
v_gene: TRBV5-4; abundance: few; j_gene: TRBJ2-7; d_gene: TRBD1; CDR3aa: CASSPPGTGLGEQYF; CDR3nt: TGTGCCAGCAGTCCACCCGGGACAGGGTTGGGCGAGCAGTACTTC
v_gene: TRBV19; abundance: NA; j_gene: TRBJ1-2; d_gene: TRBD1; CDR3aa: CASQEGALNYGYTF; CDR3nt: TGTGCCAGTCAGGAGGGGGCTTTGAACTATGGCTACACCTTC
v_gene: TRBV2; abundance: NA; j_gene: TRBJ1-3; d_gene: NA; CDR3aa: CASSDRTSGNTIYF; CDR3nt: TGTGCCAGCAGTGACAGGACTTCTGGAAACACCATATATTTT
v_gene: TRBV6-2/TRBV6-3; abundance: NA; j_gene: TRBJ1-1; d_gene: NA; CDR3aa: CASSYSRSMNTEAFF; CDR3nt: TGTGCCAGCAGTTACTCGAGGAGCATGAACACTGAAGCTTTCTTT
v_gene: TRBV20-1; abundance: NA; j_gene: TRBJ2-5; d_gene: NA; CDR3aa: CSAPLGTQYF; CDR3nt: TGCAGTGCACCCCTCGGGACCCAGTACTTC
v_gene: TRBV5-1; abundance: NA; j_gene: TRBJ2-7; d_gene: NA; CDR3aa: CASSWAGSGVYEQYF; CDR3nt: TGCGCCAGCAGCTGGGCGGGTAGCGGAGTCTACGAGCAGTACTTC